These 12 T cell receptor beta chains were all obtained from the same sample, sequenced in a study of response to subunit inactivated influenza vaccine. Each CDR3 protein is one row after TCRdb ran MiXCR on the RT-PCR reads. The sample has over 750,000 distinct CDR3 sequences, around 20% seen once. The input for sequencing was PBMCs from blood, taken 5 days after vaccination. These receptor sequences come from a man in his fifties who received an inactivated influenza vaccine.

This clonotype was counted between two and nine times. This rearrangement joins TRBV4-3 to TRBJ2-7, with D hard to call. Deletions cut 4 bases from V and 4 bases from J, with 17 bases between. CDR1 and CDR2 (germline): LGHNA, YSLEER. The CDR3 contains 15 residues. CDR3 region: CASSLTAAEVYEQYF. The CDR3 bases are TGCGCCAGCAGCCTAACGGCCGCCGAAGTGTACGAGCAGTACTTC.

This clonotype has a handful of counts. The chain uses TRBV15 and TRBJ2-5; D possibly corresponds to TRBD1 (5 bases). CDR3 size: 15 residues. CDR1 and CDR2 (germline): LNHNV, YYDKDF (reference sequence). The V and J ends lost 2 bases and 5 bases respectively, with 15 bases between them. CDR3 amino acids: CATSRPDPAGETQYF. In nucleotides, the CDR3 is TGTGCCACCAGCAGACCCGATCCCGCAGGGGAGACCCAGTACTTC.

This clonotype occurred a few times. The rearrangement links TRBV29-1 to TRBJ2-3; a possible D gene is TRBD2 (5 bases). This CDR3 spans 12 amino acids. CDR1 SQVTM and CDR2 ANQGSEA come from the germline V gene. Between the trimmed V and J ends, which lost 3 bases and 5 bases, there was a span of 9 bases. The CDR3 protein is CSVERVGDTQYF. The CDR3 DNA reads TGCAGCGTTGAGAGGGTCGGAGATACGCAGTATTTT.

The CDR3 sequence: CASSLGRLRYEQFF. The CDR3 region has the DNA TGTGCCAGCAGCTTAGGTCGACTCCGATATGAGCAGTTCTTC. The V and J genes are TRBV11-2 and TRBJ2-1; the D is unclear. The germline V gene encodes CDR1 SGHAT and CDR2 FQNNGV. The ends were cut back, 1 base at V and 8 bases at J, with 12 bases in the middle. This CDR3 contains 14 residues.

This chain links TRBV7-9 with TRBJ2-5; D perhaps matches TRBD1 (6 bases). Trimming shortened V by 5 bases and J by 3 bases, and 16 bases separated the two germline ends. Germline CDR1 is SEHNR and CDR2 is FQNEAQ (reference sequence). The CDR3 runs 15 residues. CDR3 DNA: TGTGCCAGCAGCCCAGGACAGATCCGAGAAGAGACCCAGTACTTC. As protein: CASSPGQIREETQYF.

The sample holds a few counts of this clonotype. This rearrangement joins TRBV18 to TRBJ2-6, with no clear D. The CDR3 sequence is 17 residues long. Germline loops: CDR1 KGHSH, CDR2 LQKENI. Trimming left V 2 bases short and J 4 bases short, with 15 bases between. The CDR3 reads CASSPTAGGWGANVLTF. In DNA, the CDR3 is TGTGCCAGCTCACCAACGGCAGGTGGTTGGGGGGCCAACGTCCTGACTTTC. The whole variable domain, filled in from reference TRBV18 and TRBJ2-6, reads NAGVMQNPRHLVRRRGQEARLRCSPMKGHSHVYWYRQLPEEGLKFMVYLQKENIIDESGMPKERFSAEFPKEGPSILRIQQVVRGDSAAYFCASSPTAGGWGANVLTFGAGSRLTVL.

This clonotype has just a few counts. The chain couples TRBV30 to TRBJ2-1; no clear D gene. The V gene lost 0 bases and the J gene lost 7 bases, with 13 bases spanning the gap. Per the germline V gene, CDR1 is GTSNPN and CDR2 is SVGIG (reference sequence). The CDR3 is 14 amino acids. CDR3 coding DNA: TGTGCCTGGAGTGTCCTACTTTGGGAAAATGAGCAGTTCTTC. Translated: CAWSVLLWENEQFF.

In this sample, this clonotype turned up a few times. This chain uses TRBV20-1 with TRBJ2-5; D may be TRBD2 (6 bases). Germline CDR1 reads DFQATT; CDR2 reads SNEGSKA (reference sequence). The germline V and J ends were trimmed by 4 bases and 1 base, with 16 bases remaining between them. The CDR3 covers 15 residues. CDR3 protein: CSAKGRGGSQETQYF. CDR3 sequence (DNA): TGCAGTGCTAAGGGGCGGGGAGGTTCCCAAGAGACCCAGTACTTC.

This clonotype was counted a few times. The V gene is TRBV20-1, the J gene TRBJ1-3; no reliable D call. Germline loops: CDR1 DFQATT, CDR2 SNEGSKA (reference sequence). Trimming took off 6 bases at V and 1 base at J, with 10 bases between the two ends. The CDR3 length is 13 residues. The CDR3 reads CSAFFGSGNTIYF. CDR3 sequence (DNA): TGCAGTGCCTTTTTCGGGTCTGGAAACACCATATATTTT.

The V gene is TRBV12-3 or TRBV12-4, the J gene TRBJ2-1, with 8 bases matching TRBD1. The CDR3 extends over 15 amino acids. J was trimmed by 7 bases and V by 1 base; bases with no gene match: 6. For the CDR3, the DNA is TGTGCCAGCAGTTTAGGGACAGGGCTACGGAATGAGCAGTTCTTC. Its translation: CASSLGTGLRNEQFF.

J is TRBJ1-2 and V is TRBV5-1; perhaps TRBD1 as D (6 bases). V shed 4 bases and J shed 4 bases, with 20 bases lying between them. This CDR3 contains 16 residues. CDR1 and CDR2 from the germline V gene are SGHRS and YFSETQ. In DNA form, the CDR3 reads TGCGCCAGCAGCCCCGCACCTCTACAGGGATCCTATGGCTACACCTTC. Translated: CASSPAPLQGSYGYTF.

V gene TRBV20-1 combines with J gene TRBJ2-1; 12 bases match TRBD2. V shed 4 bases and J 11 bases; nucleotides not matched to a gene: 3. Germline V CDR1 and CDR2: DFQATT, SNEGSKA (reference sequence). The CDR3 contains 12 residues. This CDR3 reads CSATTSGRKQFF. The CDR3 bases are TGCAGTGCTACGACTAGCGGGAGAAAGCAGTTCTTC.